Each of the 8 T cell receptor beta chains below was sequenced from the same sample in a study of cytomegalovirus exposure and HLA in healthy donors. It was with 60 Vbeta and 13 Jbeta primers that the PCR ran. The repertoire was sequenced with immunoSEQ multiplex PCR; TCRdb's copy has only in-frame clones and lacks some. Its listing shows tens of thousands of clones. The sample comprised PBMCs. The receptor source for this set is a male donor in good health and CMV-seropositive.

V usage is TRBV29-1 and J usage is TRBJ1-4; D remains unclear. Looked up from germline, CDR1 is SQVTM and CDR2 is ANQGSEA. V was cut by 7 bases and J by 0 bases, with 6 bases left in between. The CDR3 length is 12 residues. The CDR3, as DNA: TGCAGCGCACTTGCAACTAATGAAAAACTGTTTTTT. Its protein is CSALATNEKLFF.

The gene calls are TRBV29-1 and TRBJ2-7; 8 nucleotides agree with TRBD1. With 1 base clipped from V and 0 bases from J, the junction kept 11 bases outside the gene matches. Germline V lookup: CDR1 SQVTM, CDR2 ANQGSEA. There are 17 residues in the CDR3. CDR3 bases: TGCAGCGTTGAAGTAATTGGTCAGGGGGCCAACTCCTACGAGCAGTACTTC. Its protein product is CSVEVIGQGANSYEQYF.

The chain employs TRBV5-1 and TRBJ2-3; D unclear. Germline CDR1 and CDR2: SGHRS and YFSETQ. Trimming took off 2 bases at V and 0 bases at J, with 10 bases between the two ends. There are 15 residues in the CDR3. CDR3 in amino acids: CASSLILASTDTQYF. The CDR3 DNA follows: TGCGCCAGCAGCTTAATCTTGGCTAGCACAGATACGCAGTATTTT. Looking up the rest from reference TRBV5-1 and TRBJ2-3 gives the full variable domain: KAGVTQTPRYLIKTRGQQVTLSCSPISGHRSVSWYQQTPGQGLQFLFEYFSETQRNKGNFPGRFSGRQFSNSRSEMNVSTLELGDSALYLCASSLILASTDTQYFGPGTRLTVL.

CDR3 amino acids: CASSQGIALAYEQYF. CDR3 nucleotide sequence: TGCGCCAGCAGCCAAGGAATAGCGCTTGCCTACGAGCAGTACTTC. The rearrangement joins TRBV4-3 to TRBJ2-7; D perhaps matches TRBD2 (5 bases). Looked up from germline, CDR1 is LGHNA and CDR2 is YSLEER. V was pared by 1 base and J by 2 bases, with 12 bases between. The CDR3 consists of 15 residues.

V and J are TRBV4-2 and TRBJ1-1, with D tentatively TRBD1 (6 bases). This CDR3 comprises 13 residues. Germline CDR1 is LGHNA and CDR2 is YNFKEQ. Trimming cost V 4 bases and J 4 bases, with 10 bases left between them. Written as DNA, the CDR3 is TGTGCCAGCAGCCCCAGGGGTAGCACTGAAGCTTTCTTT. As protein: CASSPRGSTEAFF.

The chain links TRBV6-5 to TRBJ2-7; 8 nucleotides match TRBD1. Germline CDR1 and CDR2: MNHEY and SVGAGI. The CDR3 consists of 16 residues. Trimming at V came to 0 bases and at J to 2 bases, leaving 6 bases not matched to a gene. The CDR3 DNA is TGTGCCAGCAGTTACTCGGGGACAGGTAACGCCTACGAGCAGTACTTC. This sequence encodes CASSYSGTGNAYEQYF.

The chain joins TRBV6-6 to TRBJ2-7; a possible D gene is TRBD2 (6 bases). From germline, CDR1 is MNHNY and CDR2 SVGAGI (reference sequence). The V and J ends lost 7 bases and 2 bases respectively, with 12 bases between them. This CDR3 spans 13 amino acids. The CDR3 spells CASTGERTYEQYF. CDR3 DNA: TGTGCCAGCACGGGAGAGAGGACCTACGAGCAGTACTTC.

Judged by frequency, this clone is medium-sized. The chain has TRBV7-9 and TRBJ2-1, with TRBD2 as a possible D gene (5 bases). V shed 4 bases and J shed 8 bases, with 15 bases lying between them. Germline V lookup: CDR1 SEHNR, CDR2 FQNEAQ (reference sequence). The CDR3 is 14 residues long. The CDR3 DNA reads TGTGCCAGCAGCTCCCGGGGATTGGGCGATGAGCAGTTCTTC. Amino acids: CASSSRGLGDEQFF.